This TCR beta chain is drawn from a study of cytomegalovirus exposure and HLA in healthy donors. Study findings and constraints: It was only CMV serostatus that was available as immune exposure information. Earlier analysis found most TCR beta V segments productive about 90% or about 30% of the time. While the bulk of TCR sequences proved rare, some public TCRs turned up in many donors.

Per the germline V gene, CDR1 is MNHEY and CDR2 is SVGAGI. The CDR3 length is 15 residues. Unmatched junction bases numbered 3, after V lost 3 bases and J lost 3 bases. The PCR was carried out with 60 Vbeta primers and 13 Jbeta primers. TCRdb's copy holds only in-frame clones and misses some; the assay was immunoSEQ multiplex PCR. The sample includes under 95,000 clones, more than 70% of them seen just once. As for this clone: As yet, its antigen is unknown.

Sequencing used PBMCs. This clonotype was sampled from a man in his forties in good health and CMV-seronegative. This chain uses TRBV6-5 with TRBJ2-1; 9 nucleotides align to TRBD2. CDR3 bases: TGTGCCAGCAGTTATCTAGCGGGATTCTACAATGAGCAGTTCTTC. It specifies CASSYLAGFYNEQFF.